The present entry profiles one T cell receptor beta chain with its context. Its matching antigen is unknown. The data derive from a study of T cells after yellow fever vaccination. Study-level background: Fractions of low cell number were prepared using SMART-Seq v4 Ultra Low Input.

Study observations and caveats: Few clonotypes appeared in both CD4 and CD8 compartments.

V dropped 6 bases and J dropped 0 bases, with 24 bases sitting between them. This CDR3 region has 18 residues. From germline, CDR1 is SGHAT and CDR2 FQNNGV. TCRdb reprocessed the 5' RACE reads via MiXCR and lists one record per CDR3 protein. The sample lists under 300,000 distinct CDR3 sequences, 6.9% occurring once. Sequenced here: CD4+ T cells sorted from PBMCs, sampled 15 days after the yellow fever booster vaccination. The clonotype originates from a man aged 25-40 years who received the YFV17D yellow fever vaccine. The rearrangement uses TRBV11-2 and TRBJ2-7; weak D call: TRBD1 (5 bases). As DNA, the CDR3 is TGTGCCAGCAGGGAAGGGGCGCGAGTGTTCGGTAGCTCCTACGAGCAGTACTTC. The encoded protein is CASREGARVFGSSYEQYF.